These T cell receptor beta chains were read from a single sample in a study of shared clonotypes between healthy human individuals. TCRdb keeps only in-frame clones here, not all; method: immunoSEQ multiplex PCR. The sample includes about 2.1 million clones, 85% to 95% seen only once; the top ten take under 2%. The sequenced sample consisted of naive CD8+ T cells from PBMCs. These receptors were obtained from a man in his late teens or twenties in good health. Some clones in this sample may be carry-over from other donors' samples. CDR3s include the opening cysteine and the closing phenylalanine or tryptophan. Fields, in order: CDR3 protein, CDR3 DNA, D gene, clone size, J gene, V gene. The D gene is left open where the match is weak. Some rows have no size entry. The others give once, few or many, or a class for an expanded clone.

cdr3_aa: CASSLSGRGGDGYTF
cdr3_nt: TGTGCCAGCAGTTTGTCGGGAAGGGGAGGGGATGGCTACACCTTC
d_call: -
clone_size: -
j_call: TRBJ1-2
v_call: TRBV27

cdr3_aa: CASSYGESTGELFF
cdr3_nt: TGTGCCAGCAGTTACGGAGAAAGCACCGGGGAGCTGTTTTTT
d_call: -
clone_size: -
j_call: TRBJ2-2
v_call: TRBV6-5

cdr3_aa: CASSLVGAEPPETQYF
cdr3_nt: TGTGCCAGCAGCTTAGTGGGAGCGGAGCCCCCAGAGACCCAGTACTTC
d_call: -
clone_size: once
j_call: TRBJ2-5
v_call: TRBV7-7

cdr3_aa: CASSLDSQGRVGQYF
cdr3_nt: TGTGCCAGCAGCTTAGATTCTCAGGGGCGGGTTGGCCAGTACTTC
d_call: -
clone_size: -
j_call: TRBJ2-5
v_call: TRBV11-2

cdr3_aa: CASTEGRSGDTEAFF
cdr3_nt: TGTGCCAGCACAGAGGGGCGCTCGGGCGACACTGAAGCTTTCTTT
d_call: -
clone_size: -
j_call: TRBJ1-1
v_call: TRBV9

cdr3_aa: CASSLLGWGSAQPQHF
cdr3_nt: TGTGCCAGCAGCTTACTGGGCTGGGGTTCAGCTCAGCCCCAGCATTTT
d_call: -
clone_size: -
j_call: TRBJ1-5
v_call: TRBV7-2

cdr3_aa: CASSEDGGGSYNEQFF
cdr3_nt: TGTGCCAGCAGTGAAGATGGGGGGGGCTCCTACAATGAGCAGTTCTTC
d_call: TRBD2
clone_size: -
j_call: TRBJ2-1
v_call: TRBV2

cdr3_aa: CASSRRDRGQYEQYF
cdr3_nt: TGTGCCAGCAGCCGCCGGGACAGGGGGCAATACGAGCAGTACTTC
d_call: TRBD1
clone_size: -
j_call: TRBJ2-7
v_call: TRBV7-8

cdr3_aa: CASSLVADTEAFF
cdr3_nt: TGTGCCAGCAGCTTAGTTGCAGACACTGAAGCTTTCTTT
d_call: -
clone_size: -
j_call: TRBJ1-1
v_call: TRBV7-6

cdr3_aa: CATRTGRETQYF
cdr3_nt: TGTGCCACCAGGACAGGAAGGGAGACCCAGTACTTC
d_call: TRBD1
clone_size: -
j_call: TRBJ2-5
v_call: TRBV6-1